This T cell receptor beta chain is from a study of T cells after yellow fever vaccination. TCRdb reanalysed the 5' RACE reads using MiXCR and keeps one entry per CDR3 protein. This table has about 200,000 distinct CDR3 sequences, approximately 3% appearing once. Germline CDR1 reads LGHDT; CDR2 reads YNNKEL (reference sequence). V was clipped by 4 bases and J by 5 bases, with 17 bases between them. The CDR3 runs to 15 residues. The sample in question was CD4+ T cells sorted from PBMCs, obtained 10 days after the yellow fever booster vaccination. This chain connects TRBV3-1 to TRBJ1-2; D is unclear. The sequence derives from a young man who received the YFV17D yellow fever vaccine. The CDR3 nucleotides read TGTGCCAGCAGCCCCCGGGCTCAAGGAGCGTATGGCTACACCTTC. Its protein product is CASSPRAQGAYGYTF.